In this sample, the clone carrying this T cell receptor beta chain turned up many times. These data belong to a study of blood T cells in healthy people across ages. Losses at the gene ends were 6 bases for V and 2 bases for J; bases not matched to a gene: 14. The CDR3 is 16 residues long. The germline V gene encodes CDR1 DFQATT and CDR2 SNEGSKA (reference sequence). Whenever a sample was processed, at least 7 million PBMCs were isolated. Then a second PCR, running roughly 6 to 11 cycles, was carried out with a sample-barcoded 5' primer and a J-beta primer mix. TCRdb ran MiXCR on the 5' RACE reads and lists one entry per CDR3 protein. The table includes about 690,000 distinct CDR3 sequences, about 43% detected once.

Sequencing was done on a sample of blood. This receptor was taken from a man at least 80 years old in good health. The chain employs TRBV20-1 and TRBJ2-3, with 7 nucleotides matching TRBD2. The CDR3 region has the DNA TGCAGTGCCCCCGGTCATGGGAGGGCCAACACAGATACGCAGTATTTT. This translates into CSAPGHGRANTDTQYF.